This T cell receptor (beta chain) was identified during a study of blood T cell repertoires in COVID-19 (dated by TCRdb to about 2020). The study in broad terms: Samples from collaborators originated in the United States, Italy and Spain and spanned both the acute and convalescent phases of COVID-19. The material from the prospective study consisted of cDNA or gDNA derived from T cells, B-cell-depleted T cells, or PBMCs. Deeply sampled blood TCRbeta repertoires from subjects exposed to, actively infected with, or recovered from COVID-19 were included in the dataset. The repertoires were released in a freely available public database meant as a resource for research on the immune response to SARS-CoV-2. The samples were drawn from two sources: the first 160 participants of the ongoing ImmuneRACE study, and 1,200 or so subjects contributed by 6 global collaborators. The sample metadata nearly always contained a de-identified subject ID, COVID-19 status, age in years and sex. Where available, HLA class I and class II types were obtained from metadata supplied by the sample provider rather than from assay-based typing.

TCRbeta CDR3 regions were amplified from genomic DNA by means of the immunoSEQ Assay, a bias-controlled multiplex PCR. The study's own analysis went as follows. Within the assay, amplification of reference gene primers was used to estimate how many nucleated cells each sample contained. To quantify the absolute abundance of each unique TCRbeta CDR3 rearrangement, sequence reads were collapsed and filtered. For each sample, productive Simpson clonality was calculated as the square root of Simpson's diversity index over productive rearrangements. The table was pulled from immuneACCESS by TCRdb, which kept in-frame rearrangements only. Such tables lose some clones; where checked, under half of the loss comes from unresolved V genes, and the rest has no known cause. From that table come the V and J calls and clone size; the DNA was used to work out D and trimming. The sample has 130,000 or so clones on record, around 78% of them singletons. The ten largest clones capture 10% to 11% of the sample.

Each collaborating institution followed its own protocols to collect whole blood in K2EDTA tubes. For TCRbeta analysis, collaborator samples were shipped as frozen whole blood, as isolated PBMCs, or as DNA extracted from either sample type. This clone has just a few counts. There is no known antigen for this receptor. Base quality data are lacking; no much larger clone is found one base away. Counted from cysteine to phenylalanine, this CDR3 has 14 amino acids. Of all the DNA, just the CDR3 is kept, 42 bases in frame from base 1. The V end loses 4 bases and the J end loses 4 bases, and a stretch of 13 bases separates them. According to the germline V gene (reference sequence), CDR1 reads LNHDA and CDR2 reads SQIVND. Overall study outcomes, separate from this receptor: Clinical and demographic metadata were provided uncurated, with the amount varying by source and participant.

Sequencing input: peripheral blood. The receptor was derived from a human donor in a cohort sampled during active COVID-19. This sequence uses TRBV19 and TRBJ1-1, and TRBD1 may be the D gene, going by 5 matching bases. Read as DNA, the sequence is TGTGCCAGTAGTACGGGGGTGTCGGGCACTGAAGCTTTCTTT. It encodes CASSTGVSGTEAFF.